This TCR beta chain was profiled in a study of siplizumab effects on memory and regulatory T cells (dated by TCRdb to about 2019). With respect to the entire study: The effect of the anti-CD2 antibody siplizumab on alloreactive T-cell subsets was examined in allogeneic mixed lymphocyte reactions constructed from human PBMCs.

The method behind the library was the immunoSEQ multiplex PCR assay. Around 100,000 TCR templates per sample were assayed by the deep sequencing platform. Genomic DNA extracted from sorted T cells was the material used for TCRbeta CDR3 sequencing. Per the original workflow: The R programming language was used for clonal analysis of TCRbeta CDR3 data. Comparing unstimulated samples against CFSE-low samples taken after the reaction was how alloreactive CD4+ and CD8+ clones were defined. Regulatory or non-regulatory origin of alloreactive CD4+ clones was assigned by matching sequences to the sorted unstimulated Treg and non-Treg repertoires. The source is immuneACCESS, and TCRdb retained only in-frame sequences with V and J called. Part of the clones is not carried over; for the studies checked, unresolved V genes explain less than half of this, and the remainder is unexplained. V, J and clone size are taken as reported in that table, and D and trimming were inferred from the DNA itself. The sample yields roughly 100,000 clones; 96% were counted once. The ten largest clones take up less than 0.035% of the sample.

V trim: 4 bases; J trim: 2 bases; unmatched bases: 3. Based on the germline V gene, the CDR1 and CDR2 sequences are SGDLS and YYNGEE. Reading from cysteine to phenylalanine, the CDR3 counts 15 amino acids. The kept DNA is CDR3 alone, 45 bases in frame from the first base. On this clone: Its antigen is unknown. No base qualities exist here, and no much larger clone lies one base off it.

General conclusions and limits of the study: Unstimulated naive T cells appeared to be more diverse than memory T cells, and naive cells seemed to make a substantial contribution to the alloresponse. Of the alloreactive CD4+ clones that could be mapped, the Treg-derived share averaged about 63% with siplizumab compared with approximately 25% in control reactions. For roughly 80-97% of proliferating CD4+ or CD8+ clones, no naive or memory phenotype could be assigned. Whether proliferating Tregs from siplizumab cultures actually had suppressive function was not functionally confirmed. The cumulative frequency of alloreactive sequences traceable to unstimulated CD4+ memory T cells was significantly reduced by siplizumab. Sequences below about 10^-5 frequency were poorly captured, so only a minor fraction of alloreactive clones could be mapped to unstimulated subsets.

In three donor pairs, further sequencing was done on unstimulated CD8+ naive, CD4+ memory, CD8+ TEMRA, CD4+ naive and CD8+ effector memory subsets. Sorted unstimulated T cells, along with proliferating T cells recovered from mixed lymphocyte reactions, underwent TCRbeta CDR3 sequencing. Fresh whole blood from roughly 10 HLA-typed healthy donors was used to isolate PBMCs. The sequence came from a human donor in good health. The chain couples TRBV9 to TRBJ2-6; TRBD1 matches 7 bases in the middle. What was sequenced was naive CD4+ T cells sorted from blood. The sample's cell subset or site label, in plain terms: unstimulated naive T cells. At the DNA level, the sequence is TGTGCCAGCAGCTACAGGGGTACTGGGGCCAACGTCCTGACTTTC. Its translation is CASSYRGTGANVLTF.